Described below is a single T cell receptor (beta chain) sequence and its context. Per germline, CDR1 SGHNT and CDR2 YYREEE (reference sequence). The length of the CDR3 is 15 residues. Trimming cost V 0 bases and J 5 bases, with 14 bases left between them. The data were obtained in a study of control samples from healthy donors and cancer patients. Clones were sequenced by immunoSEQ multiplex PCR, and TCRdb holds only the in-frame ones, with some missing. Found here are some 98,000 clones, approximately 84% of them singletons; the top ten hold 30% to 40%. The sequenced sample was PBMCs. The chain combines TRBV5-4 with TRBJ2-5; possibly TRBD2 for D (6 bases). This sequence was found in an older man with lung cancer. As DNA, the CDR3 is TGTGCCAGCAGCTTGGTGGGAGCAGGGAGGGAGACCCAGTACTTC. It translates to CASSLVGAGRETQYF.